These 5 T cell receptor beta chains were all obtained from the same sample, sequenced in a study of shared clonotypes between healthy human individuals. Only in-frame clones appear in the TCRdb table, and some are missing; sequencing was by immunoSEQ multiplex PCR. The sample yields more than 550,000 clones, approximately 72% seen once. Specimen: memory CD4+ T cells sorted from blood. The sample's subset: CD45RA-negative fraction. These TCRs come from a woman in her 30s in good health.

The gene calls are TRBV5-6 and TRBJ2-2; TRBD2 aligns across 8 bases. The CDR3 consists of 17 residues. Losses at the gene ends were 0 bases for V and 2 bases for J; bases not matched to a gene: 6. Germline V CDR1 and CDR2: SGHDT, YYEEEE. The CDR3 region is CASSLEYGRVNTGELFF. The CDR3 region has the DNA TGTGCCAGCAGCTTGGAATACGGGAGGGTTAACACCGGGGAGCTGTTTTTT.

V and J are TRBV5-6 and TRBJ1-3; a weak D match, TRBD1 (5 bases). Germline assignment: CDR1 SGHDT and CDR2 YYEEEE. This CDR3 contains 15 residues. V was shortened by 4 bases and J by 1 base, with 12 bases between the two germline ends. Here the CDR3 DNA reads TGTGCCAGCAGCCGACGGACATTTTCTGGAAACACCATATATTTT. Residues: CASSRRTFSGNTIYF.

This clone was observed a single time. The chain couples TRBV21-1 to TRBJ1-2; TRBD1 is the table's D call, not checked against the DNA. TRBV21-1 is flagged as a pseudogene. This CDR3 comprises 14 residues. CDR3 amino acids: CASSKNRQVYGYTF. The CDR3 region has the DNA TGTGCCAGCAGCAAAAATCGACAGGTATATGGCTACACCTTC.

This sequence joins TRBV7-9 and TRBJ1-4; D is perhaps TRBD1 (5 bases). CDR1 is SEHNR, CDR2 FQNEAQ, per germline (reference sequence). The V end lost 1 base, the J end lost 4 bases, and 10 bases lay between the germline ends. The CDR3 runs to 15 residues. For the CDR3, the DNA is TGTGCCAGCAGCTTAGATGGGGCGAGTAATGAAAAACTGTTTTTT. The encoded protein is CASSLDGASNEKLFF.

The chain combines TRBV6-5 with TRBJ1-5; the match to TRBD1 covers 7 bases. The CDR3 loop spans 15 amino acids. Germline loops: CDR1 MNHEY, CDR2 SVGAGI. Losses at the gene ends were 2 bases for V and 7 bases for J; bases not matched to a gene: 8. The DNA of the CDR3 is TGTGCCAGCAGTTACAGACAGGGTCTGGAGCAGCCCCAGCATTTT. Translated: CASSYRQGLEQPQHF.